This passage covers 2 T cell receptor beta chains from one sample sequenced in a study of CD8 T cells in Susac syndrome (dated 2019 in TCRdb). The library was produced with the immunoSEQ multiplex PCR assay. RNA was extracted using the RNeasy kit, and roughly 0.5 to 1 ug of the RNA was reverse transcribed with random hexamers. The public reads were quality trimmed at Q25 with fastp and then assembled into clones with MiXCR by TCRdb, keeping productive beta chains. Identical CDR3 proteins give one entry, which carries the most common genes and DNA. This sample comprises approximately 150,000 distinct CDR3 sequences, roughly 94% of them detected only once. The top ten clones comprise approximately 0.08% of the sample. Sequenced input: CD4+ T cells from PBMCs. These receptors were collected from a human donor in good health.

V and J are TRBV12-3 or TRBV12-4 and TRBJ2-7; TRBD1 matches 10 bases. This CDR3 is built from 14 residues. Trimming removed 6 bases from V and 2 bases from J; junction bases left unmatched: 4. The CDR3 spells CASSTGTGAYEQYF. DNA of the CDR3: TGTGCCAGCAGCACCGGGACAGGGGCCTACGAGCAGTACTTC.

The chain has TRBV23-1 and TRBJ2-1, with D maybe TRBD2 (6 bases). TRBV23-1 belongs to the ORF category, with a function that is uncertain. Trimming shortened V by 0 bases and J by 0 bases, and 12 bases separated the two germline ends. CDR3 size: 17 residues. The CDR3 is CASSQSRGPSSYNEQFF. DNA for the CDR3: TGCGCCAGCAGTCAATCGCGGGGCCCTAGCTCCTACAATGAGCAGTTCTTC.